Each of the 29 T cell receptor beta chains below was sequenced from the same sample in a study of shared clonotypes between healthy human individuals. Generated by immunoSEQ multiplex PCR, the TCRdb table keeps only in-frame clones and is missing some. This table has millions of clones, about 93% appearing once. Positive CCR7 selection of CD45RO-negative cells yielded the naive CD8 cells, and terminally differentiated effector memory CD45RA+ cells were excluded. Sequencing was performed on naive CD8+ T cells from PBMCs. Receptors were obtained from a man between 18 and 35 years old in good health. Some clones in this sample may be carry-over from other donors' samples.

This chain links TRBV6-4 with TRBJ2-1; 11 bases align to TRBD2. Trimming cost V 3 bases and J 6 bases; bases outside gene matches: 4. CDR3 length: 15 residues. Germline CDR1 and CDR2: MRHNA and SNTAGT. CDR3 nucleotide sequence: TGTGCCAGCAGTGATGTAGCGGGAGGGCTCAATGAGCAGTTCTTC. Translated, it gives CASSDVAGGLNEQFF.

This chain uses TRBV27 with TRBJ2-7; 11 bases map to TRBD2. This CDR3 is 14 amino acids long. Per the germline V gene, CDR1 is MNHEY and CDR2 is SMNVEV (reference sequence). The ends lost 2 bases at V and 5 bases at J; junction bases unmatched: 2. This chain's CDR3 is CASSLLAGGNEQYF. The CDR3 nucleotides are TGTGCCAGCAGTTTACTAGCGGGAGGAAACGAGCAGTACTTC.

This CDR3 reads CASRSGWGQGTGEQFF. In DNA form, the CDR3 reads TGTGCCAGCAGATCCGGCTGGGGACAGGGGACGGGCGAGCAGTTCTTC. This sequence joins TRBV5-6 and TRBJ2-1, with TRBD1 matching over 10 bases. This CDR3 has 16 residues. Germline CDR1 and CDR2: SGHDT and YYEEEE. The V gene end was trimmed by 5 bases and the J gene end by 10 bases; junction bases not matched to a gene: 15.

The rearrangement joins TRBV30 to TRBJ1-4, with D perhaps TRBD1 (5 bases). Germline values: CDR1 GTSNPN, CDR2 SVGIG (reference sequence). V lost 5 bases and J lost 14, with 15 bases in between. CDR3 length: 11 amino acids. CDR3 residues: CAWGTGTFLFF. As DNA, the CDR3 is TGTGCCTGGGGTACCGGGACCTTCCTGTTTTTT.

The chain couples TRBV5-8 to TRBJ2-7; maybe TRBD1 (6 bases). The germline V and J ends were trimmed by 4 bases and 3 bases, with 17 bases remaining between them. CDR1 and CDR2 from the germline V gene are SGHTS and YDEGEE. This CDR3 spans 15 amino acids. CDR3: CASSQSMAGVYEQYF. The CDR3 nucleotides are TGTGCCAGCAGCCAAAGCATGGCAGGGGTCTACGAGCAGTACTTC.

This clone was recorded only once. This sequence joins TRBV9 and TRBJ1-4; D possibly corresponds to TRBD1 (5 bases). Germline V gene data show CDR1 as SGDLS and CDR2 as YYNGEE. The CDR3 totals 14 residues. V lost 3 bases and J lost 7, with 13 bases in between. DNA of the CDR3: TGTGCCAGCAGCGATGGGGGTTTAGGTGAAAAACTGTTTTTT. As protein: CASSDGGLGEKLFF.

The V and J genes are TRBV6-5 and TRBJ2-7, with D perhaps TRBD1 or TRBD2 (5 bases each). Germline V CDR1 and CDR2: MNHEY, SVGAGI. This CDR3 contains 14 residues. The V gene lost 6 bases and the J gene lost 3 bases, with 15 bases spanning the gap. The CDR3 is CASSTGTEDYEQYF. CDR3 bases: TGTGCCAGCAGCACCGGGACGGAGGACTACGAGCAGTACTTC.

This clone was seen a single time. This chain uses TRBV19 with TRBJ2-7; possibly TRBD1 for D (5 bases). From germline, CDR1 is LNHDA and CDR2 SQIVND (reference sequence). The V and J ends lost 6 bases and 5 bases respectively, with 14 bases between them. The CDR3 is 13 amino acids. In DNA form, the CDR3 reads TGTGCCAGTAGGATGGAAGGGGTTGACGAGCAGTACTTC. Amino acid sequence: CASRMEGVDEQYF.

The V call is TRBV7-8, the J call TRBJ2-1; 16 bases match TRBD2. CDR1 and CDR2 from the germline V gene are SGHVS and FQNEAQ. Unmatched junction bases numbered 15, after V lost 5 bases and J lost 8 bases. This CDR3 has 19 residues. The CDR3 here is CASSKGLAGGSKGFDEQFF. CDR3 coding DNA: TGTGCCAGCAGCAAGGGACTAGCGGGAGGGTCTAAAGGATTCGATGAGCAGTTCTTC.

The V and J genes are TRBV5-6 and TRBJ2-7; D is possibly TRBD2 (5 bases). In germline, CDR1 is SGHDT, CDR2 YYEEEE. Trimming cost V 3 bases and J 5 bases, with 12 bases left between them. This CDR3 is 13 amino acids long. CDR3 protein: CASSSDEGDEQYF. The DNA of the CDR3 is TGTGCCAGCAGCTCTGACGAGGGTGACGAGCAGTACTTC.

The CDR3 loop is CASSELAGSPWVEQFF. CDR3 nucleotides: TGTGCCAGCAGTGAACTAGCGGGTTCTCCTTGGGTTGAGCAGTTCTTC. The gene calls are TRBV6-1 and TRBJ2-1; 8 nucleotides align to TRBD2. The CDR3 length is 16 residues. Germline V lookup: CDR1 MNHNS, CDR2 SASEGT. The ends lost 2 bases at V and 9 bases at J; junction bases unmatched: 12.

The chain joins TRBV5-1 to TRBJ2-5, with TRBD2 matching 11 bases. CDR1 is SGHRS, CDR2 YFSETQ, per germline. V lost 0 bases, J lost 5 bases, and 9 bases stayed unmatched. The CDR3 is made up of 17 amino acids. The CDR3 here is CASSLAWGLAATETQYF. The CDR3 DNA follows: TGCGCCAGCAGCTTGGCCTGGGGACTAGCGGCTACTGAGACCCAGTACTTC.

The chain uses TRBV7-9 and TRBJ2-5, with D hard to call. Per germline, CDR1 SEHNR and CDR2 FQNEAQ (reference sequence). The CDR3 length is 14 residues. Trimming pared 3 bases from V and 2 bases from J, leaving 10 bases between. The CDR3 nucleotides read TGTGCCAGCAGCTTCCTGGACCTACAAGAGACCCAGTACTTC. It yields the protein CASSFLDLQETQYF.

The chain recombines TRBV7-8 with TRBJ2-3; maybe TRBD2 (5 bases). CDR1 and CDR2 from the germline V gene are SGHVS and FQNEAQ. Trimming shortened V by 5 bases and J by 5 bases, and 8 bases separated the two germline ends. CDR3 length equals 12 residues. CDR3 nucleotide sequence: TGTGCCAGCAGCCTGCGGGTAGATACGCAGTATTTT. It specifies CASSLRVDTQYF.

CDR3 residues: CASSLTGRDTYYGYTF. The CDR3 DNA follows: TGTGCCAGCAGCTTGACCGGGAGGGACACCTACTATGGCTACACCTTC. This chain links TRBV7-9 with TRBJ1-2; a weak D match, TRBD1 (6 bases). The V end lost 3 bases, the J end lost 3 bases, and 17 bases lay between the germline ends. The CDR3 covers 16 residues. Per the germline V gene, CDR1 is SEHNR and CDR2 is FQNEAQ (reference sequence). Full variable domain (rest looked up from reference TRBV7-9 and TRBJ1-2): DTGVSQNPRHKITKRGQNVTFRCDPISEHNRLYWYRQTLGQGPEFLTYFQNEAQLEKSRLLSDRFSAERPKGSFSTLEIQRTEQGDSAMYLCASSLTGRDTYYGYTFGSGTRLTVV.

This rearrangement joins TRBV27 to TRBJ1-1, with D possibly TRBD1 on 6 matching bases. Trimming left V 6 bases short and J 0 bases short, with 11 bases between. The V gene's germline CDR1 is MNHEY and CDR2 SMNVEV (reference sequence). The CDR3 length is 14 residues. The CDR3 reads CASRTGPMNTEAFF. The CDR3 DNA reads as TGTGCCAGCAGGACAGGACCCATGAACACTGAAGCTTTCTTT.

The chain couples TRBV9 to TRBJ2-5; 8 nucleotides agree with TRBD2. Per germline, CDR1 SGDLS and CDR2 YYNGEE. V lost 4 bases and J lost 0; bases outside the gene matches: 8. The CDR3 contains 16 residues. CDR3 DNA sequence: TGTGCCAGCAGCCCGGGGGGGAGCGGCCACCAAGAGACCCAGTACTTC. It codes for CASSPGGSGHQETQYF. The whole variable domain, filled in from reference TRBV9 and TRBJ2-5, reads DSGVTQTPKHLITATGQRVTLRCSPRSGDLSVYWYQQSLDQGLQFLIQYYNGEERAKGNILERFSAQQFPDLHSELNLSSLELGDSALYFCASSPGGSGHQETQYFGPGTRLLVL.

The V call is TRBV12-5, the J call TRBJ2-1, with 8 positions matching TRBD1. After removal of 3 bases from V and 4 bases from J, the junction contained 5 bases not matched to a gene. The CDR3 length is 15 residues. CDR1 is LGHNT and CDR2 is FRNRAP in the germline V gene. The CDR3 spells CASGFGQGVYNEQFF. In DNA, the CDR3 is TGTGCTAGTGGTTTCGGACAGGGAGTATACAATGAGCAGTTCTTC.

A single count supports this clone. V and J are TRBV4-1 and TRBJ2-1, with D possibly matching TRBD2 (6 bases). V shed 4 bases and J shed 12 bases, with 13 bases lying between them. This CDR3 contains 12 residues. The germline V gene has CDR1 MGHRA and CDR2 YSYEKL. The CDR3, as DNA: TGCGCCAGCAGCCCCGGGGGTGGAAGGCAGTTCTTC. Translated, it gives CASSPGGGRQFF.

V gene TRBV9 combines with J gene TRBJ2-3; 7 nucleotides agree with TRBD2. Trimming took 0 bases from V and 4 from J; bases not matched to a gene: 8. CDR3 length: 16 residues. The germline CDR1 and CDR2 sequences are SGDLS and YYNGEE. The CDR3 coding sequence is TGTGCCAGCAGCGTAGACCGGGGGAGGGAGGCAGATACGCAGTATTTT. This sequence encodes CASSVDRGREADTQYF. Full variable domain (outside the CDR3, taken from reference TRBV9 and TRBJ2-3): DSGVTQTPKHLITATGQRVTLRCSPRSGDLSVYWYQQSLDQGLQFLIQYYNGEERAKGNILERFSAQQFPDLHSELNLSSLELGDSALYFCASSVDRGREADTQYFGPGTRLTVL.

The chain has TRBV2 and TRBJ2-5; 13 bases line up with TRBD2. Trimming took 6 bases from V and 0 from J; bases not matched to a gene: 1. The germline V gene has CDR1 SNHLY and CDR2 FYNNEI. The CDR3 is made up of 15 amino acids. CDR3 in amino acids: CASRGLAGHQETQYF. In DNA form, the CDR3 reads TGTGCCAGCAGGGGACTAGCGGGGCACCAAGAGACCCAGTACTTC. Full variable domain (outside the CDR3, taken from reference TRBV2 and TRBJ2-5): EPEVTQTPSHQVTQMGQEVILRCVPISNHLYFYWYRQILGQKVEFLVSFYNNEISEKSEIFDDQFSVERPDGSNFTLKIRSTKLEDSAMYFCASRGLAGHQETQYFGPGTRLLVL.

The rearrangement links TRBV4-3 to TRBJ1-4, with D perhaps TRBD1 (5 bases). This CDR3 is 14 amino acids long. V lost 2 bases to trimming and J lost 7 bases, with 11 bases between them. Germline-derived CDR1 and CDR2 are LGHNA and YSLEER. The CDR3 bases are TGCGCCAGCAGCCAACGGGGGAGTGGTGAAAAACTGTTTTTT. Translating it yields CASSQRGSGEKLFF.

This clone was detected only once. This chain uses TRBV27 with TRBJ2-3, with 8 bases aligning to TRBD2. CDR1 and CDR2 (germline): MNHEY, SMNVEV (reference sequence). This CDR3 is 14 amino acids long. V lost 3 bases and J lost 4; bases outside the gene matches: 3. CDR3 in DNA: TGTGCCAGCAGTTTTGAGCGGGAGTCAGATACGCAGTATTTT. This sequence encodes CASSFERESDTQYF.

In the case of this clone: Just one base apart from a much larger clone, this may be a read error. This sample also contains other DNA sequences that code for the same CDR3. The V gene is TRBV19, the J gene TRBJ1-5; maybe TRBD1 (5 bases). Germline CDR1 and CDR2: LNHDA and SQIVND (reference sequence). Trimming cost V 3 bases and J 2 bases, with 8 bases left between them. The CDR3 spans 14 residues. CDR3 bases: TGTGCCAGTAGTATCAGGGATGGCAATCAGCCCCAGCATTTT. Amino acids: CASSIRDGNQPQHF.

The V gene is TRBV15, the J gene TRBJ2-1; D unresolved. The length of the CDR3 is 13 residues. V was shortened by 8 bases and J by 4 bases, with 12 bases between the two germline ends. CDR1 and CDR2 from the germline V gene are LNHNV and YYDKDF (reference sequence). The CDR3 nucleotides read TGTGCCACCGCTTCGACGGAGTACAATGAGCAGTTCTTC. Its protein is CATASTEYNEQFF.

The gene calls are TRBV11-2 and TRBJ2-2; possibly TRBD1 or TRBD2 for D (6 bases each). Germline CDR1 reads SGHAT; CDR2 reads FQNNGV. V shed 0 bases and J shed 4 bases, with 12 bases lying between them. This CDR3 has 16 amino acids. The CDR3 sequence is CASSLDRGASTGELFF. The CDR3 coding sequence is TGTGCCAGCAGCTTAGATAGGGGGGCGAGCACCGGGGAGCTGTTTTTT. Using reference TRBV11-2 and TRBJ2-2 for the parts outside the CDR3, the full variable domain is EAGVAQSPRYKIIEKRQSVAFWCNPISGHATLYWYQQILGQGPKLLIQFQNNGVVDDSQLPKDRFSAERLKGVDSTLKIQPAKLEDSAVYLCASSLDRGASTGELFFGEGSRLTVL.

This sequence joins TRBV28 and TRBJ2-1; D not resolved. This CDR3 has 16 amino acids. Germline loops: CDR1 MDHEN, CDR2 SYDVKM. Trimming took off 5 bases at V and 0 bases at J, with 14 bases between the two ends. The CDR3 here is CASSGLFGYSYNEQFF. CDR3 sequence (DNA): TGTGCCAGCAGTGGCCTTTTTGGTTACTCCTACAATGAGCAGTTCTTC.

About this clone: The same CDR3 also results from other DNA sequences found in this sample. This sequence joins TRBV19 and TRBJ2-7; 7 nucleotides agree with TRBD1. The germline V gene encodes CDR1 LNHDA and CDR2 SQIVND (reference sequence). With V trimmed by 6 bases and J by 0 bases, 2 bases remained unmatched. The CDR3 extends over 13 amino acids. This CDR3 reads CASRRQGSYEQYF. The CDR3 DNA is TGTGCCAGTAGACGACAGGGCTCCTACGAGCAGTACTTC.

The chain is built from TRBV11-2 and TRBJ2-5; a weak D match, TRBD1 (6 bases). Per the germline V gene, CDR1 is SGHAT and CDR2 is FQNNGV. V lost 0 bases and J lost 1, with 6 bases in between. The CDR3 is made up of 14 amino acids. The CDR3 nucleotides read TGTGCCAGCAGCTTAGACAGGGGCCAAGAGACCCAGTACTTC. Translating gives CASSLDRGQETQYF. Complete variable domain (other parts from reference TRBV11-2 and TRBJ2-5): EAGVAQSPRYKIIEKRQSVAFWCNPISGHATLYWYQQILGQGPKLLIQFQNNGVVDDSQLPKDRFSAERLKGVDSTLKIQPAKLEDSAVYLCASSLDRGQETQYFGPGTRLLVL.